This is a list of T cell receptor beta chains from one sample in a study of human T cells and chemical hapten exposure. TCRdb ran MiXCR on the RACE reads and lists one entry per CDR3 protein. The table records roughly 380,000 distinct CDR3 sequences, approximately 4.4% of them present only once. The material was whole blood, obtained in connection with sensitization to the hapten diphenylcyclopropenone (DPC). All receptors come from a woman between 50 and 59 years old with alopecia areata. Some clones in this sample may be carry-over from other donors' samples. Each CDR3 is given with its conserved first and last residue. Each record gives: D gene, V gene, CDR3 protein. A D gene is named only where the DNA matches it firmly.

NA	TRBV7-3	CASSIDRSETQYF
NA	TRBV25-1	CASSPKGRGNNQPQHF
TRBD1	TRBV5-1	CASSSLGPTGYNEQFF
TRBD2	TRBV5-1	CASSRAGAITDTQYF
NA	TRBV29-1	CSKVWTVYSNQPQHF
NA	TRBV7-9	CASSAGLPGLLNQPQHF
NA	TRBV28	CASSNLGQTSGTDTQYF
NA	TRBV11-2	CASRTRSGNTIYF
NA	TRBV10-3	CAISDPSGGYNEQFF
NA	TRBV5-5	CASSPGQLGGELFF
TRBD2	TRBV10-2	CASSYSGATDTQYF
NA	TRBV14	CASSHFLVVNEQFF
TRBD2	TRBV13	CASSKTSGGARFF
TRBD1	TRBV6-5	CASSYDRGLSGANVLTF
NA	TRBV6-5	CASSNSNGYTF
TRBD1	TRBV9	CASSVEGRGLGTDTQYF
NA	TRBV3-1	CASSQFVSAAYEQYF
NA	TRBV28	CASTLTPGSEGYTF
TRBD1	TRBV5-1	CASSFSGGSNQPQHF
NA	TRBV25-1	CASVMNTEAFF
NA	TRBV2	CASKSAGINEQYF
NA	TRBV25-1	CASSEPGPSEQFF
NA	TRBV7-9	CASSLLSAYEQYF
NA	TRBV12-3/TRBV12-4	CASSRAPGRGANVLTF
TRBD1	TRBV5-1	CASRETGGFGEQFF
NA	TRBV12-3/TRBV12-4	CASSLQGERQPQHF
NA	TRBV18	CASSPEGRMNTEAFF
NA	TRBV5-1	CASSDKVSTDTQYF
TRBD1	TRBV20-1	CSAHFDRGLADTQYF
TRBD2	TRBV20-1	CSAREGSGRPYEQYF
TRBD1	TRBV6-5	CASSSTQGVNYGYTF
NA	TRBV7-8	CASSLVDEKLFF
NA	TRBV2	CASSERRRNSNQPQHF
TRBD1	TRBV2	CASSGTVGTDTQYF
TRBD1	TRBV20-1	CSARVGGDGSPLHF
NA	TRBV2	CASSGVVEAFF
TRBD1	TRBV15	CATSEGTGTSTNTQYF
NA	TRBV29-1	CSVAAGNGYYEQYF
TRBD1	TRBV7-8	CASSWGDRVVGYTF
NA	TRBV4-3	CASSQDGVDSTDTQYF
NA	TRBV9	CASSVGTIQETQYF
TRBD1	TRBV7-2	CASSLRTGEGNQPQHF
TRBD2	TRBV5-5	CASSLTTSGADTQYF
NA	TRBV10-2	CASSESGRGETQYF
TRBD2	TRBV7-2	CASSLVYGASGRATDTQYF
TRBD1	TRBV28	CASSSQGTGDGYTF